The rows below give T cell receptor beta chains drawn from one sample of a study of radiation and T cells in renal cell carcinoma. Sequencing was performed with immunoSEQ multiplex PCR; in TCRdb, only in-frame clones are kept and a portion is missing. The sample comprises some 81,000 clones, nearly 90% of which are singletons, and about 6% rests with the top ten. The sequencing used blood, collected from a patient whose treatment included radiotherapy and nephrectomy. These TCRs come from a woman between 70 and 85 years old with renal cell carcinoma. CDR3s leave out the opening cysteine and the closing phenylalanine or tryptophan. The order of the fields is CDR3 protein, J gene, V gene, CDR3 length, clone size. The listing skips clone size in some rows; elsewhere it reads once, few, many or a size class.

cdr3_aa: ASSGDTNQPQH
j_call: TRBJ1-5
v_call: TRBV2
cdr3_length: 11
clone_size: NA

cdr3_aa: ASSWTDYSNQPQH
j_call: TRBJ1-5
v_call: TRBV7-2
cdr3_length: 13
clone_size: NA

cdr3_aa: ASSLFGQAGTEAF
j_call: TRBJ1-1
v_call: TRBV28
cdr3_length: 13
clone_size: NA

cdr3_aa: ASSLAEETQY
j_call: TRBJ2-5
v_call: TRBV27
cdr3_length: 10
clone_size: NA

cdr3_aa: AGMGGLNEQF
j_call: TRBJ2-1
v_call: TRBV7-9
cdr3_length: 10
clone_size: NA

cdr3_aa: ASSRGPMNTEAF
j_call: TRBJ1-1
v_call: TRBV5-6
cdr3_length: 12
clone_size: few

cdr3_aa: ASTPSKDLPGQPQH
j_call: TRBJ1-5
v_call: TRBV19
cdr3_length: 14
clone_size: few

cdr3_aa: ASSWTDRGGKLF
j_call: TRBJ1-4
v_call: TRBV5-6
cdr3_length: 12
clone_size: NA

cdr3_aa: ASSPLAGGWTGELF
j_call: TRBJ2-2
v_call: TRBV27
cdr3_length: 14
clone_size: NA

cdr3_aa: ASSLGMGNQPQH
j_call: TRBJ1-5
v_call: TRBV5-4
cdr3_length: 12
clone_size: NA

cdr3_aa: SVAENTEAF
j_call: TRBJ1-1
v_call: TRBV29-1
cdr3_length: 9
clone_size: few

cdr3_aa: ASRTGASYEQY
j_call: TRBJ2-7
v_call: TRBV6-5
cdr3_length: 11
clone_size: NA

cdr3_aa: SVVGAGYT
j_call: TRBJ1-2
v_call: TRBV29-1
cdr3_length: 8
clone_size: once

cdr3_aa: ASSPVQGAPAGYT
j_call: TRBJ1-2
v_call: TRBV7-2
cdr3_length: 13
clone_size: NA

cdr3_aa: ASSNLGATGELF
j_call: TRBJ2-2
v_call: TRBV5-1
cdr3_length: 12
clone_size: NA

cdr3_aa: ASSFSGVGTQY
j_call: TRBJ2-5
v_call: TRBV27
cdr3_length: 11
clone_size: NA

cdr3_aa: ASSLSIYLNTEAF
j_call: TRBJ1-1
v_call: TRBV13
cdr3_length: 13
clone_size: NA

cdr3_aa: ASRKQGAPGQPQH
j_call: TRBJ1-5
v_call: TRBV28
cdr3_length: 13
clone_size: NA

cdr3_aa: ASSYGTDGNTIY
j_call: TRBJ1-3
v_call: TRBV6-5
cdr3_length: 12
clone_size: NA

cdr3_aa: ASSSLRRRNTEAF
j_call: TRBJ1-1
v_call: TRBV21-1
cdr3_length: 13
clone_size: NA

cdr3_aa: ASSLSGWTSGETDTQY
j_call: TRBJ2-3
v_call: TRBV5-5
cdr3_length: 16
clone_size: once

cdr3_aa: ASLPAGQRSYEQY
j_call: TRBJ2-7
v_call: TRBV6-5
cdr3_length: 13
clone_size: NA

cdr3_aa: AIRATTVNTEAF
j_call: TRBJ1-1
v_call: TRBV10-3
cdr3_length: 12
clone_size: NA

cdr3_aa: ASSHDGNSPLH
j_call: TRBJ1-6
v_call: TRBV18
cdr3_length: 11
clone_size: NA

cdr3_aa: ASSQPISPGSSYNEQF
j_call: TRBJ2-1
v_call: TRBV7-9
cdr3_length: 16
clone_size: NA

cdr3_aa: ASSVGGIRNTEAF
j_call: TRBJ1-1
v_call: TRBV9
cdr3_length: 13
clone_size: few

cdr3_aa: ASSRASGDIQY
j_call: TRBJ2-4
v_call: TRBV7-3
cdr3_length: 11
clone_size: once

cdr3_aa: ASSIDGTVNQPQH
j_call: TRBJ1-5
v_call: TRBV19
cdr3_length: 13
clone_size: NA

cdr3_aa: ASKGGTGYNEQF
j_call: TRBJ2-1
v_call: TRBV6-1
cdr3_length: 12
clone_size: NA

cdr3_aa: AGRRGSTDTQY
j_call: TRBJ2-3
v_call: TRBV6-1
cdr3_length: 11
clone_size: NA

cdr3_aa: ASSLGVGATNEKLF
j_call: TRBJ1-4
v_call: TRBV5-1
cdr3_length: 14
clone_size: NA

cdr3_aa: ASSVEPSGGISSYEQY
j_call: TRBJ2-7
v_call: TRBV9
cdr3_length: 16
clone_size: NA

cdr3_aa: ASSLPGRYNEQF
j_call: TRBJ2-1
v_call: TRBV11-1
cdr3_length: 12
clone_size: once

cdr3_aa: ASSMYGQENTGELF
j_call: TRBJ2-2
v_call: TRBV19
cdr3_length: 14
clone_size: NA

cdr3_aa: ASSVGHREYSGNTIY
j_call: TRBJ1-3
v_call: TRBV9
cdr3_length: 15
clone_size: once

cdr3_aa: ASSLGARNDYEQY
j_call: TRBJ2-7
v_call: TRBV7-6
cdr3_length: 13
clone_size: once

cdr3_aa: ASEAPGTGIIEQF
j_call: TRBJ2-1
v_call: TRBV2
cdr3_length: 13
clone_size: NA

cdr3_aa: ASSLSEHTSYEQY
j_call: TRBJ2-7
v_call: TRBV5-1
cdr3_length: 13
clone_size: NA

cdr3_aa: ASSITGDNSPLH
j_call: TRBJ1-6
v_call: TRBV19
cdr3_length: 12
clone_size: NA

cdr3_aa: ASSPDGGAGGSNEQF
j_call: TRBJ2-1
v_call: TRBV4-2
cdr3_length: 15
clone_size: once

cdr3_aa: ASSQTSGTGGYSGGYT
j_call: TRBJ1-2
v_call: TRBV19
cdr3_length: 16
clone_size: NA

cdr3_aa: ASSPLAARETQY
j_call: TRBJ2-5
v_call: TRBV5-1
cdr3_length: 12
clone_size: once

cdr3_aa: ASSPGGRVVDEQY
j_call: TRBJ2-7
v_call: TRBV9
cdr3_length: 13
clone_size: NA

cdr3_aa: AWSVGQGGTDTQY
j_call: TRBJ2-3
v_call: TRBV30
cdr3_length: 13
clone_size: once

cdr3_aa: ASSQDVRTYEQY
j_call: TRBJ2-7
v_call: TRBV4-3
cdr3_length: 12
clone_size: NA

cdr3_aa: ASSFVGQGHDEQY
j_call: TRBJ2-7
v_call: TRBV4-2
cdr3_length: 13
clone_size: once

cdr3_aa: ASSQTTTGANVLT
j_call: TRBJ2-6
v_call: TRBV5-1
cdr3_length: 13
clone_size: NA

cdr3_aa: ASSDSQGTTDTQY
j_call: TRBJ2-3
v_call: TRBV6-4
cdr3_length: 13
clone_size: NA

cdr3_aa: AISRSGGPVEETQY
j_call: TRBJ2-5
v_call: TRBV10-3
cdr3_length: 14
clone_size: NA

cdr3_aa: ASSLDQGNYGYT
j_call: TRBJ1-2
v_call: TRBV7-6
cdr3_length: 12
clone_size: NA

cdr3_aa: ASSFGGAGMKGYT
j_call: TRBJ1-2
v_call: TRBV28
cdr3_length: 13
clone_size: NA

cdr3_aa: AWSGGGGNQPQH
j_call: TRBJ1-5
v_call: TRBV30
cdr3_length: 12
clone_size: NA

cdr3_aa: AWTAETGGSSYNEQF
j_call: TRBJ2-1
v_call: TRBV30
cdr3_length: 15
clone_size: NA

cdr3_aa: ASSPALRTDTQY
j_call: TRBJ2-3
v_call: TRBV7-2
cdr3_length: 12
clone_size: NA

cdr3_aa: ASLRDRGRQF
j_call: TRBJ2-1
v_call: TRBV30
cdr3_length: 10
clone_size: NA